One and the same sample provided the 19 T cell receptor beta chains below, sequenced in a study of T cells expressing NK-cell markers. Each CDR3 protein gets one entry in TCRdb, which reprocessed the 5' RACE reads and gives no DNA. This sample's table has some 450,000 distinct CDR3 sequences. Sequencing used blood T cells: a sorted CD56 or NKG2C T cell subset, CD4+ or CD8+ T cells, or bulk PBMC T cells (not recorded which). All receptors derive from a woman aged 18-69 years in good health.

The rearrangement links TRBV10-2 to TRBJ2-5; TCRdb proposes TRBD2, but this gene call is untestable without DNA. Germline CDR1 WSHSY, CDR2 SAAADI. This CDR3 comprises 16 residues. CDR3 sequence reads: CASSDRGLAAGEAQYF.

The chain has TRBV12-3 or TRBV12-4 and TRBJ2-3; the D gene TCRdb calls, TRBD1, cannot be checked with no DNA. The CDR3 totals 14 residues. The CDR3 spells CASLWTGATDTQYF.

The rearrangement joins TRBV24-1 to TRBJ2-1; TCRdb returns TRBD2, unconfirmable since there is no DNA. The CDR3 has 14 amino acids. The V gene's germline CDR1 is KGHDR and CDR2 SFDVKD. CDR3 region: CATSRSGSLDEQFF.

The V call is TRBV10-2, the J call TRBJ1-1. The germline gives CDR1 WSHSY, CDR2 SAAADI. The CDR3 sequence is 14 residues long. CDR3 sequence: CASSDYRVNTEAFF.

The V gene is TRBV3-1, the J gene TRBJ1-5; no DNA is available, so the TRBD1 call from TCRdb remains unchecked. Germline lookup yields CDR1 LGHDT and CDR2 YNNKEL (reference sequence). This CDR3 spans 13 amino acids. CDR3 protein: CASSQHWDQPQHF.

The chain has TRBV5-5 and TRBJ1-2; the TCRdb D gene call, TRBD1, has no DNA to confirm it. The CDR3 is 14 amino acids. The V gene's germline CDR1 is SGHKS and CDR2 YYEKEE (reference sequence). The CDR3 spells CASSLVGAEYGYTF.

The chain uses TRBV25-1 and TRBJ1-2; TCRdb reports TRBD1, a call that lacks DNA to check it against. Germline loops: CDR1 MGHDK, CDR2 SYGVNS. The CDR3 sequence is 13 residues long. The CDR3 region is CASSEWTGEGYTF.

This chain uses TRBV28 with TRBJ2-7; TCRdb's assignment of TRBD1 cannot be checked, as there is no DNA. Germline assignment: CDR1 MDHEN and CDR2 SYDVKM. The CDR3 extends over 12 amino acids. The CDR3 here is CASTQGAGEQYF.

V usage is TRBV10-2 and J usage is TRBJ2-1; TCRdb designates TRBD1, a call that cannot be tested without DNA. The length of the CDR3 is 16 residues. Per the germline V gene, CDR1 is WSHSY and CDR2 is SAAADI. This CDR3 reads CASSESIGGAYNEQFF.

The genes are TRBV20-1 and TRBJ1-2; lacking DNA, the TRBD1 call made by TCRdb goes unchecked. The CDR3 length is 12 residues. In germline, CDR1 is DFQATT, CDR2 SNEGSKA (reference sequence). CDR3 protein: CSAPNRGYGYTF.

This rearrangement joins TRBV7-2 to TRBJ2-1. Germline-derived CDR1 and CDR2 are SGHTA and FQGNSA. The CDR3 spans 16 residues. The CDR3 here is CASSLEVARTYNEQFF.

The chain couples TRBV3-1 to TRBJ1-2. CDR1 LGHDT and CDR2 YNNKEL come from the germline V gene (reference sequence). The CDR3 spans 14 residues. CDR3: CASSQGTGSYGYTF.

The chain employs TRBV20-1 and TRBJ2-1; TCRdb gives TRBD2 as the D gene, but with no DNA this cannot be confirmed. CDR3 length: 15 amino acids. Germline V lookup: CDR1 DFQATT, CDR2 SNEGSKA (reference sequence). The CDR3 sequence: CSAGIPSGSGREQFF.

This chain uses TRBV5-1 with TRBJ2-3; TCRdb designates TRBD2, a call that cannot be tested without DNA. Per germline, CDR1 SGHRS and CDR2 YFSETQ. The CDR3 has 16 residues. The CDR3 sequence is CASSLGAGGGTDTQYF.

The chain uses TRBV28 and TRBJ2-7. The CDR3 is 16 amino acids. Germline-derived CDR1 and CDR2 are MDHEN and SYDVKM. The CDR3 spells CASSLGTVSKHYEQYF.

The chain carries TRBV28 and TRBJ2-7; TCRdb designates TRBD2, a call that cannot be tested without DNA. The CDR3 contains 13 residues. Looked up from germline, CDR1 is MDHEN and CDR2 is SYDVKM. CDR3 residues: CASRAASGYEQYF.

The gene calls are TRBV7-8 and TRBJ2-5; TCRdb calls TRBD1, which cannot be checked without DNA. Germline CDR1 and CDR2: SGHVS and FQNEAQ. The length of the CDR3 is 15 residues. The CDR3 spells CASSIRGGSKETQYF. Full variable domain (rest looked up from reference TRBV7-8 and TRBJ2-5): GAGVSQSPRYKVAKRGQDVALRCDPISGHVSLFWYQQALGQGPEFLTYFQNEAQLDKSGLPSDRFFAERPEGSVSTLKIQRTQQEDSAVYLCASSIRGGSKETQYFGPGTRLLVL.

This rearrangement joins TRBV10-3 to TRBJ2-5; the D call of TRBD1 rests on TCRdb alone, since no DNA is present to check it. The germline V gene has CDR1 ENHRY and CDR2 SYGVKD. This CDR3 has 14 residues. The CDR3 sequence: CAISAADRGETQYF.

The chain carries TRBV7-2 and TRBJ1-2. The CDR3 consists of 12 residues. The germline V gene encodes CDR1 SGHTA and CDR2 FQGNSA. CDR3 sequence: CASSDDFYGYTF.